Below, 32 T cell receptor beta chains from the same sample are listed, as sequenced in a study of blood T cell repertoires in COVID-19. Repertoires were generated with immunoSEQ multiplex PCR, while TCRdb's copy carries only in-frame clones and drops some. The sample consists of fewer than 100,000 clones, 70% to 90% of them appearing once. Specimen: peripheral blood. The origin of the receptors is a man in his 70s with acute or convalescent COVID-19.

The CDR3 protein is CASSLDSGDEKLFF. The CDR3 DNA reads as TGCGCCAGCAGCCTTGACAGCGGGGATGAAAAACTGTTTTTT. The rearrangement links TRBV5-1 to TRBJ1-4, with a weak D call TRBD1 (5 bases). The length of the CDR3 is 14 residues. Germline V gives CDR1 SGHRS, CDR2 YFSETQ. With 4 bases removed from V and 6 bases from J, the gap between germline ends came to 13 bases.

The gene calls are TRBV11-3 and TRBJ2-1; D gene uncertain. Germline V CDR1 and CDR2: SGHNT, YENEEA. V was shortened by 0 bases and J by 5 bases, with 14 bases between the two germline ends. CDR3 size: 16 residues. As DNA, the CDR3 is TGTGCCAGCAGCTTAGATGGTCCGGGTTTTAACAATGAGCAGTTCTTC. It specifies CASSLDGPGFNNEQFF.

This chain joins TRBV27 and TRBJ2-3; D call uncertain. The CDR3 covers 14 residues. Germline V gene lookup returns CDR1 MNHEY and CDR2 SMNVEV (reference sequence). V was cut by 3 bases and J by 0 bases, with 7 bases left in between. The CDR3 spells CASSLAYSTDTQYF. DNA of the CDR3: TGTGCCAGCAGTTTGGCATATAGCACAGATACGCAGTATTTT.

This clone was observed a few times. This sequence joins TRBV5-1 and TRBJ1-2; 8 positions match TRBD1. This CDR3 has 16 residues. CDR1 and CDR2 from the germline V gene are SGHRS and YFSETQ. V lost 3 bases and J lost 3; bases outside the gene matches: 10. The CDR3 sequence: CASSSKDRGGHYGYTF. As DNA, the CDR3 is TGCGCCAGCAGCTCGAAAGACAGGGGTGGGCACTATGGCTACACCTTC.

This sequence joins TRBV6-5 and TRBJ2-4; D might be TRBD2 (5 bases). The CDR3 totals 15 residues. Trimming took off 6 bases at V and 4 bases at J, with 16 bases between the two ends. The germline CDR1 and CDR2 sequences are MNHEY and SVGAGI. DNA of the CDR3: TGTGCCAGCAGGACTATTCTAGAGCTAAAAAACATTCAGTACTTC. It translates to CASRTILELKNIQYF.

CDR3 bases: TGTGCCAGCAGCCCGGGGGTCGCCGGGGAGCTGTTTTTT. It is translated as CASSPGVAGELFF. The chain links TRBV5-4 to TRBJ2-2; tentative D call: TRBD2 (6 bases). This CDR3 comprises 13 residues. In germline, CDR1 is SGHNT, CDR2 YYREEE (reference sequence). Trimming cost V 4 bases and J 6 bases, with 10 bases left between them.

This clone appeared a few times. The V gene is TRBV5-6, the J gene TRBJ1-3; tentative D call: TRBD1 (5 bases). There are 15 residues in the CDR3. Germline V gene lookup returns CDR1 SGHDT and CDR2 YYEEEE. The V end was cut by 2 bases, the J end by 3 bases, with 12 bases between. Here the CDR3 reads CASSLTQVIGNTIYF. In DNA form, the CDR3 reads TGTGCCAGCAGCTTAACACAGGTCATTGGAAACACCATATATTTT. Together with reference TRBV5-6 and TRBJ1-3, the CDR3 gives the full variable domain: DAGVTQSPTHLIKTRGQQVTLRCSPKSGHDTVSWYQQALGQGPQFIFQYYEEEERQRGNFPDRFSGHQFPNYSSELNVNALLLGDSALYLCASSLTQVIGNTIYFGEGSWLTVV.

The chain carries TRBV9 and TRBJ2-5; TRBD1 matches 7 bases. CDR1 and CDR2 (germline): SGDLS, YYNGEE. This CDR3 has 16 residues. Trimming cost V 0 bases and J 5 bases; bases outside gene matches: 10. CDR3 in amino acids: CASSVGGDSLRETQYF. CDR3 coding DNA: TGTGCCAGCAGCGTAGGAGGGGACAGCCTCCGGGAGACCCAGTACTTC.

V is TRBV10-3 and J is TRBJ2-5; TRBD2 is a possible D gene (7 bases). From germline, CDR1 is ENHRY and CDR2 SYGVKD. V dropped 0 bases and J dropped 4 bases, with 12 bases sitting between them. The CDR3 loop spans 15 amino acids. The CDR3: CAISESRGAGETQYF. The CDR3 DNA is TGTGCCATCAGTGAGTCCCGGGGGGCGGGAGAGACCCAGTACTTC.

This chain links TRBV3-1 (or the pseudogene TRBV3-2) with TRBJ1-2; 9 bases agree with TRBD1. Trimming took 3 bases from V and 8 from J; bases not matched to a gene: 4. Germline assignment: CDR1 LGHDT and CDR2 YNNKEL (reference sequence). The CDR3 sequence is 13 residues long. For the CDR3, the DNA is TGTGCCAGCAGCCAGTGGACAGGGGACGGCTACACCTTC. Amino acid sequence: CASSQWTGDGYTF.

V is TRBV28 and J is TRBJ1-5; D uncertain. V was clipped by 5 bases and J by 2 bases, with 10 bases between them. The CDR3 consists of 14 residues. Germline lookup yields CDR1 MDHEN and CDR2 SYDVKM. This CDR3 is CASSPPGGNQPQHF. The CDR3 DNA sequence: TGTGCCAGCAGTCCCCCCGGGGGCAATCAGCCCCAGCATTTT.

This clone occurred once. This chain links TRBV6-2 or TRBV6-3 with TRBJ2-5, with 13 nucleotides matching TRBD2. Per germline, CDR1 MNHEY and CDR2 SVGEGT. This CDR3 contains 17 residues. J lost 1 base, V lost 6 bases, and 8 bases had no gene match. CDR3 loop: CASSRPGLAGIQETQYF. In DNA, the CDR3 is TGTGCCAGCAGCCGTCCGGGACTAGCGGGGATCCAAGAGACCCAGTACTTC.

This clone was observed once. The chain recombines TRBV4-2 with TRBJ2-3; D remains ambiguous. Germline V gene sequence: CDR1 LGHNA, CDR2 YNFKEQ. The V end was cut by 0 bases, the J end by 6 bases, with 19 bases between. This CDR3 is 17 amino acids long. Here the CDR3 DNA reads TGTGCCAGCAGCCAAGATGTAGACACGCTTCCTGGGGATACGCAGTATTTT. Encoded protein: CASSQDVDTLPGDTQYF.

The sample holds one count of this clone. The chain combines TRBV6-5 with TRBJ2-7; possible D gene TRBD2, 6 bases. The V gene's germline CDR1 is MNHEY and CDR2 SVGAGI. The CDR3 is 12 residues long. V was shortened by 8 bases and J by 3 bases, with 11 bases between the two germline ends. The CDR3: CASGRYIYEQYV. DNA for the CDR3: TGTGCCAGCGGGAGGTACATCTACGAGCAGTACGTC.

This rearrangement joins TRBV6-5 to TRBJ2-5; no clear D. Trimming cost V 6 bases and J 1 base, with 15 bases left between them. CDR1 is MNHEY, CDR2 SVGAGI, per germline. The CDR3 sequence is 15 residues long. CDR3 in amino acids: CASRKARLFQETQYF. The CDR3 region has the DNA TGTGCCAGCAGAAAGGCCAGACTGTTCCAAGAGACCCAGTACTTC.

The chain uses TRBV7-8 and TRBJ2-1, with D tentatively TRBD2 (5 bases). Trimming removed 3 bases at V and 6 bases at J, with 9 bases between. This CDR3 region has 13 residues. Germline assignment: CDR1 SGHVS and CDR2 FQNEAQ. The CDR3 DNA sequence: TGTGCCAGCAGCTTTAGCGCGGGCAATGAGCAGTTCTTC. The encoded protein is CASSFSAGNEQFF.

The chain's CDR3 is CASSPGAVNEKLFF. The CDR3 region has the DNA TGTGCCAGCAGCCCAGGGGCCGTTAATGAAAAACTGTTTTTT. The chain employs TRBV2 and TRBJ1-4, with a tentative D call TRBD1 (6 bases). The germline V and J ends were trimmed by 6 bases and 4 bases, with 12 bases remaining between them. The CDR3 totals 14 residues. Germline assignment: CDR1 SNHLY and CDR2 FYNNEI.

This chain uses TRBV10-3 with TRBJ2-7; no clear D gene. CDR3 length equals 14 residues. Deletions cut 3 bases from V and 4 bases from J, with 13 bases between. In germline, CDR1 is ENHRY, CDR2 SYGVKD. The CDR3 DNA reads TGTGCCATCAGTGATTGGGCAGGCAGGTACGAGCAGTACTTC. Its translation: CAISDWAGRYEQYF.

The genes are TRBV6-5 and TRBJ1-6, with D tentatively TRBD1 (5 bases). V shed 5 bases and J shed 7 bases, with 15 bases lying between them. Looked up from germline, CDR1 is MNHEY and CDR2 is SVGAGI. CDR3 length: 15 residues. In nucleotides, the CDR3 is TGTGCCAGCAGTCGGGGGGGGGTTTTAAATTCACCCCTCCACTTT. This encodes CASSRGGVLNSPLHF.

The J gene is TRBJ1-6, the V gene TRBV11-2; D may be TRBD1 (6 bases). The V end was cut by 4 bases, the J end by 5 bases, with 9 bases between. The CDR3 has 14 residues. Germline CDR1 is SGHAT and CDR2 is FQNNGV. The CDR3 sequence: CASSSRGNNSPLHF. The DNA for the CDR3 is TGTGCCAGCAGCTCCAGGGGAAATAATTCACCCCTCCACTTT.

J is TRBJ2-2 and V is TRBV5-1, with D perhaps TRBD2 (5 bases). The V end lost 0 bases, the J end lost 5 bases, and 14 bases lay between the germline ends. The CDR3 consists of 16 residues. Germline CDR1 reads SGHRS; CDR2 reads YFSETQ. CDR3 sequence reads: CASSLDSRSGTGELFF. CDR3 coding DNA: TGCGCCAGCAGCTTGGATTCGCGATCGGGGACCGGGGAGCTGTTTTTT.

Here the CDR3 DNA reads TGTGCCAGTAGTATTTTGGAGGCCATTGGCAATCAGCCCCAGCATTTT. Translation: CASSILEAIGNQPQHF. V usage is TRBV19 and J usage is TRBJ1-5, with D uncertain. The germline V gene encodes CDR1 LNHDA and CDR2 SQIVND (reference sequence). Trimming shortened V by 3 bases and J by 2 bases, and 14 bases separated the two germline ends. The CDR3 covers 16 residues.

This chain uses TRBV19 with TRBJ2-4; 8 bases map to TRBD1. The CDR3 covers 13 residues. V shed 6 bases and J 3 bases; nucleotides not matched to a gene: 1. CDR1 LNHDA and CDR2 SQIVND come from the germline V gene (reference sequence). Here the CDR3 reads CASSTGGKNIQYF. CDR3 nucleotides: TGTGCCAGTAGCACAGGGGGCAAAAACATTCAGTACTTC.

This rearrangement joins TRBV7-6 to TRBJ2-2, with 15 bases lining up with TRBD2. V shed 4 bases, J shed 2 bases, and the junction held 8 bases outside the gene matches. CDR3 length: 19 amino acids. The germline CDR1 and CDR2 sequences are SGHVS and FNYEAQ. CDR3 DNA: TGTGCCAGCAGCTCCGCCGGGGGACTAGCGGGGGGTAACACCGGGGAGCTGTTTTTT. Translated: CASSSAGGLAGGNTGELFF.

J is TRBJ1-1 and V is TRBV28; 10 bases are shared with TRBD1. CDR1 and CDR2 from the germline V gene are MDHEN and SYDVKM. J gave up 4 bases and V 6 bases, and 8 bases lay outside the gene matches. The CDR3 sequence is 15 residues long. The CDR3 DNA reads TGTGCCAGCAGACTGACAGGGGGCCGCGGCACTGAAGCTTTCTTT. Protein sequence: CASRLTGGRGTEAFF. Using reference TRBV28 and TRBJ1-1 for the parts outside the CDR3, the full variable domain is DVKVTQSSRYLVKRTGEKVFLECVQDMDHENMFWYRQDPGLGLRLIYFSYDVKMKEKGDIPEGYSVSREKKERFSLILESASTNQTSMYLCASRLTGGRGTEAFFGQGTRLTVV.

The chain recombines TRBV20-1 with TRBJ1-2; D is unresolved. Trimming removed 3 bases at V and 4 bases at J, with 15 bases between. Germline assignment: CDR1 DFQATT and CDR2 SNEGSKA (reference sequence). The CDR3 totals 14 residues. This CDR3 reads CSASSGRLIYGYTF. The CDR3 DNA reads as TGCAGTGCTAGTAGCGGCAGACTAATCTATGGCTACACCTTC.

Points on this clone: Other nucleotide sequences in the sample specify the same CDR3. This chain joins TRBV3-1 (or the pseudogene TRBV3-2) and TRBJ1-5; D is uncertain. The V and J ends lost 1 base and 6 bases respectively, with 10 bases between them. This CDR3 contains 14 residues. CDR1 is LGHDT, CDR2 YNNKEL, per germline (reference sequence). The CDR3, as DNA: TGTGCCAGCAGCCAAGGTCGGGGTGGTCAGCCCCAGCATTTT. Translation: CASSQGRGGQPQHF.

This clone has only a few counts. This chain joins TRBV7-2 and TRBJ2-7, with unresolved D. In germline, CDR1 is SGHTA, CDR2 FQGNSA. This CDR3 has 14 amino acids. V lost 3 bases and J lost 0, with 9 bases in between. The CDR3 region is CASSFRQISYEQYF. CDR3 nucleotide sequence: TGTGCCAGCAGCTTTCGCCAGATCTCCTACGAGCAGTACTTC.

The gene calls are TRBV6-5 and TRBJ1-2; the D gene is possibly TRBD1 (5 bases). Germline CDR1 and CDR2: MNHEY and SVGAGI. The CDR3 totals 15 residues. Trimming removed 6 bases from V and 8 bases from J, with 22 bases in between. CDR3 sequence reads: CASRLPGQLIGGYTF. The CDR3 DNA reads TGTGCCAGCAGATTACCCGGACAACTTATAGGGGGCTACACCTTC.

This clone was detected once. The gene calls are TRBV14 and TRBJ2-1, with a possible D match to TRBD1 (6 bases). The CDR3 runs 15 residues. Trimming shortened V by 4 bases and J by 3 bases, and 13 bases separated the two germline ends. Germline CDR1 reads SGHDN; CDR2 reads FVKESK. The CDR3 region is CASSPQGMLYNEQFF. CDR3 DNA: TGTGCCAGCAGCCCCCAGGGGATGCTCTACAATGAGCAGTTCTTC.

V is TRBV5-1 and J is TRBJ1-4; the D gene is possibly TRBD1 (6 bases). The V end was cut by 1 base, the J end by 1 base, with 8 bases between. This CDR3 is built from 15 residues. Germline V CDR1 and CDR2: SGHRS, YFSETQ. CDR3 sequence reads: CASSLNRETNEKLFF. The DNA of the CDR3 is TGCGCCAGCAGCTTGAACAGGGAAACTAATGAAAAACTGTTTTTT. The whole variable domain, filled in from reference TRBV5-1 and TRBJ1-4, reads KAGVTQTPRYLIKTRGQQVTLSCSPISGHRSVSWYQQTPGQGLQFLFEYFSETQRNKGNFPGRFSGRQFSNSRSEMNVSTLELGDSALYLCASSLNRETNEKLFFGSGTQLSVL.

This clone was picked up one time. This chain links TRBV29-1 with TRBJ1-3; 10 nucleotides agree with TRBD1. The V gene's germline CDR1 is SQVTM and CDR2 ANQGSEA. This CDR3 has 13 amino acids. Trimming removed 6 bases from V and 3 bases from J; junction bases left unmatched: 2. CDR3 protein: CSVRTGGGNTIYF. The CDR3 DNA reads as TGCAGCGTCAGGACAGGGGGTGGAAACACCATATATTTT. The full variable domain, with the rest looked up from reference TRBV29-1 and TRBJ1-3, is SAVISQKPSRDICQRGTSLTIQCQVDSQVTMMFWYRQQPGQSLTLIATANQGSEATYESGFVIDKFPISRPNLTFSTLTVSNMSPEDSSIYLCSVRTGGGNTIYFGEGSWLTVV.